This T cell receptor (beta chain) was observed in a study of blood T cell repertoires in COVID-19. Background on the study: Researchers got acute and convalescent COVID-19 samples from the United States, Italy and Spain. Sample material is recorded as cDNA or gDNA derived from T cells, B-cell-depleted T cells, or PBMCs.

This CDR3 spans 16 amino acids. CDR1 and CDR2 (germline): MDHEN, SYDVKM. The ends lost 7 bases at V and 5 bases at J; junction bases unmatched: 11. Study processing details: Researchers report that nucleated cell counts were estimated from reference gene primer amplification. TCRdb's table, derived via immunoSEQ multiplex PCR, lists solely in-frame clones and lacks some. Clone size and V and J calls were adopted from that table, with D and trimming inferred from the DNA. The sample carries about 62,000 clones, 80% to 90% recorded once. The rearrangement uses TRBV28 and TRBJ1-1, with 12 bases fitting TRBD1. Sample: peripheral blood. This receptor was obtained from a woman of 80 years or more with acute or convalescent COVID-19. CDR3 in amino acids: CASIQGGTGGDTEAFF. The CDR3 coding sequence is TGTGCCAGCATCCAAGGTGGGACAGGGGGCGATACTGAAGCTTTCTTT.